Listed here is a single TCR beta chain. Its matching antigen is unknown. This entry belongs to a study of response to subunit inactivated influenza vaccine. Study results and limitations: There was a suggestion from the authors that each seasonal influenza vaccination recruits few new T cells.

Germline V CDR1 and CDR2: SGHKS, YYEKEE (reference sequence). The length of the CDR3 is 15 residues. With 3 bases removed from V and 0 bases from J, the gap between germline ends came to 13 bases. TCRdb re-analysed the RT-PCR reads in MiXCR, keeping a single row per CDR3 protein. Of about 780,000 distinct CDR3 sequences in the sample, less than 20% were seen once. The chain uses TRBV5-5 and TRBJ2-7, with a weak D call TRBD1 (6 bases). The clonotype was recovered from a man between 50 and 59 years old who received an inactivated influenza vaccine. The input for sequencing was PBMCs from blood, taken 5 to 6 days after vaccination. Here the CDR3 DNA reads TGTGCCAGCAGCTGGGGCAGGGGAAGCTCCTACGAGCAGTACTTC. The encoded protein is CASSWGRGSSYEQYF.